This T cell receptor (beta chain) is from a study of blood T cell repertoires in COVID-19. Looking at the study overall: T cells, B-cell-depleted T cells, or PBMCs supplied cDNA or gDNA.

The repertoire was sequenced with immunoSEQ multiplex PCR; TCRdb's copy has only in-frame clones and lacks some. The data contain roughly 26,000 clones, 92% of them singletons. Germline loops: CDR1 MNHEY, CDR2 SVGAGI. Trimming removed 5 bases from V and 8 bases from J, with 18 bases in between. The CDR3 runs 14 residues. The TCR was taken from a human donor in a cohort sampled during active COVID-19. Sequenced input: peripheral blood. V is TRBV6-5 and J is TRBJ1-2, with D uncertain. CDR3 region: CASSPGPPAGGYTF. The DNA for the CDR3 is TGTGCCAGCAGTCCCGGGCCTCCAGCGGGCGGCTACACCTTC.